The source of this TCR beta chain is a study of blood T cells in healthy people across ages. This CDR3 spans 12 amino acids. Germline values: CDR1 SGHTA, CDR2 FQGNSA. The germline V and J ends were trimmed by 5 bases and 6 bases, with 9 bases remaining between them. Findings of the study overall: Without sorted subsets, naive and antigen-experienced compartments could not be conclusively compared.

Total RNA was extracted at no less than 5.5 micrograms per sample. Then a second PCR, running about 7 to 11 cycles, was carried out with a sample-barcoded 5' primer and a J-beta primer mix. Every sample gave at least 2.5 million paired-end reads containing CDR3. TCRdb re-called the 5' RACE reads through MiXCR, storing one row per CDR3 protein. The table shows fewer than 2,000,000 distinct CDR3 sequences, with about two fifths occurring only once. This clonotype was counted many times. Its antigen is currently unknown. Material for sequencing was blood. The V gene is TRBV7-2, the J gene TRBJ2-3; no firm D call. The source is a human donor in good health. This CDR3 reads CASSTRADTQYF. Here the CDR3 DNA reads TGTGCCAGCAGCACCCGCGCGGATACGCAGTATTTT.